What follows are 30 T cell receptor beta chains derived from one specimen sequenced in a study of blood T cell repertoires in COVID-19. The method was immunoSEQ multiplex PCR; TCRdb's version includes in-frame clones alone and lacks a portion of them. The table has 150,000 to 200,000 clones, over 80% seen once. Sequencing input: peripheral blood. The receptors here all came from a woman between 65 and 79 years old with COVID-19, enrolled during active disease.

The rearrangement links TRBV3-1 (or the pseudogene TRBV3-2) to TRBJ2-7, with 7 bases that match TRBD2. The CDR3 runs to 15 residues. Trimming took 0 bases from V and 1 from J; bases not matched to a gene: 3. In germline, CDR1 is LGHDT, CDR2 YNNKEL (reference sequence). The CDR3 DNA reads TGTGCCAGCAGCCAAGAGGCTAGCGGTTCCTACGAGCAGTACTTC. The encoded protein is CASSQEASGSYEQYF.

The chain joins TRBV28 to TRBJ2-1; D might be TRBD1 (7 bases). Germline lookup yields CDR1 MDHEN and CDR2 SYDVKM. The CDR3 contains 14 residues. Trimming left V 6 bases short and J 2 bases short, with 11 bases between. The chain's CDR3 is CASREGQPYNEQFF. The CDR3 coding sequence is TGTGCCAGCAGGGAGGGACAGCCCTACAATGAGCAGTTCTTC.

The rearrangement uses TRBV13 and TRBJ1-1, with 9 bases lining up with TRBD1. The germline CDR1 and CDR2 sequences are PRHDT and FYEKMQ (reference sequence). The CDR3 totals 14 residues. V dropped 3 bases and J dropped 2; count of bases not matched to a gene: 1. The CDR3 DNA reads TGTGCCAGCAGCTTGGGACAGGGAAACACTGAAGCTTTCTTT. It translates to CASSLGQGNTEAFF.

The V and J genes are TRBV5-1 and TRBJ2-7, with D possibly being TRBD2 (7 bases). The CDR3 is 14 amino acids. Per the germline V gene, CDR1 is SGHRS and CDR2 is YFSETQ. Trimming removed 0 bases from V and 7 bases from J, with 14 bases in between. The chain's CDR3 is CASSLGAGAGEQYF. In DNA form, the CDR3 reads TGCGCCAGCAGCTTGGGTGCGGGGGCGGGGGAGCAGTACTTC.

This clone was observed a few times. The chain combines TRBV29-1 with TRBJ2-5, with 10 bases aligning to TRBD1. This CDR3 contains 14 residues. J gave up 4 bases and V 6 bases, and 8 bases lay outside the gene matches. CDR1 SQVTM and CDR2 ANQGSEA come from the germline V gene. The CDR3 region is CSVPDRGLRETQYF. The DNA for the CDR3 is TGCAGCGTCCCGGACAGGGGGTTGAGAGAGACCCAGTACTTC.

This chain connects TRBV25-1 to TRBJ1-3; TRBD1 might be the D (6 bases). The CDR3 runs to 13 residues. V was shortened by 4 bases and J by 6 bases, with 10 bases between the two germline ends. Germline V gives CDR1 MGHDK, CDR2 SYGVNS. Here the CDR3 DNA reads TGTGCCAGCAGTGTAACAGGGTCAAACACCATATATTTT. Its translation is CASSVTGSNTIYF.

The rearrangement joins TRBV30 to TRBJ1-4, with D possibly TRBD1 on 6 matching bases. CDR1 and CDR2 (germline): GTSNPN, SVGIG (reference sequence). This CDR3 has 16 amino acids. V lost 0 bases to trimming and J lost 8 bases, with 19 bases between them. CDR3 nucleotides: TGTGCCTGGAGTGTACACAAGAGGCAGGGGCGAGAAAAACTGTTTTTT. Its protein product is CAWSVHKRQGREKLFF.

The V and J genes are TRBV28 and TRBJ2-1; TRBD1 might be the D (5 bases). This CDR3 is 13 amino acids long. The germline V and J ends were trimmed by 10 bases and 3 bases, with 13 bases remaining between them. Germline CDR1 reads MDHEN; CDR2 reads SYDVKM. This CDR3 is CATYGQGYNEQFF. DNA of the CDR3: TGTGCCACCTACGGGCAGGGCTACAATGAGCAGTTCTTC. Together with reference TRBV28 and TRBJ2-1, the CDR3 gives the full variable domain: DVKVTQSSRYLVKRTGEKVFLECVQDMDHENMFWYRQDPGLGLRLIYFSYDVKMKEKGDIPEGYSVSREKKERFSLILESASTNQTSMYLCATYGQGYNEQFFGPGTRLTVL.

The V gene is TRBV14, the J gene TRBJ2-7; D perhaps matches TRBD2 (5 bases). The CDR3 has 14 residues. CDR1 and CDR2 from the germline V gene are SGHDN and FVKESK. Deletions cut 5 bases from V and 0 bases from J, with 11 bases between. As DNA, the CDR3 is TGTGCCAGCAGCAGGGAGCTTAGCTCCTACGAGCAGTACTTC. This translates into CASSRELSSYEQYF.

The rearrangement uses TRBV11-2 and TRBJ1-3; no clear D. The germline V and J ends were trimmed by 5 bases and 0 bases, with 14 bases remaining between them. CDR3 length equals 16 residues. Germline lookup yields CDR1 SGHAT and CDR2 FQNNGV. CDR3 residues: CASSQLPTSSGNTIYF. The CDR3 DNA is TGTGCCAGCAGCCAACTCCCGACAAGCTCTGGAAACACCATATATTTT.

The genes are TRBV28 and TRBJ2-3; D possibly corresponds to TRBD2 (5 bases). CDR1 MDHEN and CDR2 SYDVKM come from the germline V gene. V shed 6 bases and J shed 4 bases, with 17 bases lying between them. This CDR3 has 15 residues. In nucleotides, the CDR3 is TGTGCCAGCAGCTATCTCGGGAAGTGGGCAGATACGCAGTATTTT. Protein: CASSYLGKWADTQYF.

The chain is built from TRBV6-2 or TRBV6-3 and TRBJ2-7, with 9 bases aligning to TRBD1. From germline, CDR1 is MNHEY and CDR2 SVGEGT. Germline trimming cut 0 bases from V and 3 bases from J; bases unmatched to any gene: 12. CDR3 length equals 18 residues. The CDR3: CASSYSGRGTGRIYEQYF. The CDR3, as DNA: TGTGCCAGCAGTTACTCCGGTCGTGGGACAGGGAGGATCTACGAGCAGTACTTC.

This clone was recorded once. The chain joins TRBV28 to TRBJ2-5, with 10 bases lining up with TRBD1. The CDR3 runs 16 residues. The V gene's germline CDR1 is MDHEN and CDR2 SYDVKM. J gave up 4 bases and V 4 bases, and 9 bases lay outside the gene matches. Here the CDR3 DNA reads TGTGCCAGCAGTTCCCTATTACGGGACAGGGGAGAGACCCAGTACTTC. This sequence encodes CASSSLLRDRGETQYF.

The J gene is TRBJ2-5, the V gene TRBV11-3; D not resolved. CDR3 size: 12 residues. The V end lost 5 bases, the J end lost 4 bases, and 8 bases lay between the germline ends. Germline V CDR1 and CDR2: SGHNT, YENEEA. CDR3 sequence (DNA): TGTGCCAGCAGCCGCGGAACAGAGACCCAGTACTTC. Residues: CASSRGTETQYF. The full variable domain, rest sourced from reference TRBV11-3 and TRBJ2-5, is EAGVVQSPRYKIIEKKQPVAFWCNPISGHNTLYWYLQNLGQGPELLIRYENEEAVDDSQLPKDRFSAERLKGVDSTLKIQPAELGDSAVYLCASSRGTETQYFGPGTRLLVL.

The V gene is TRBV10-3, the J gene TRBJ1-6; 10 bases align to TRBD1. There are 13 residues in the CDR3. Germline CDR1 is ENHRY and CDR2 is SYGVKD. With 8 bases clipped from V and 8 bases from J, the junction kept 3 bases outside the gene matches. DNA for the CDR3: TGTGCCATCCGCGGGACAGGGGATTCACCCCTCCACTTT. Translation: CAIRGTGDSPLHF.

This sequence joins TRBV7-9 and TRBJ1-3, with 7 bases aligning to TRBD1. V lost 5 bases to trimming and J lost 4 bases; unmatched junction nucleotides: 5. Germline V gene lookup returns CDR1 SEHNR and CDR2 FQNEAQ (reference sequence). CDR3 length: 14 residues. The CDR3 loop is CASSPTGVGNTIYF. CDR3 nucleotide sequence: TGTGCCAGCAGCCCTACAGGGGTGGGAAACACCATATATTTT. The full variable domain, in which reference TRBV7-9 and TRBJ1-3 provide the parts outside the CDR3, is DTGVSQNPRHKITKRGQNVTFRCDPISEHNRLYWYRQTLGQGPEFLTYFQNEAQLEKSRLLSDRFSAERPKGSFSTLEIQRTEQGDSAMYLCASSPTGVGNTIYFGEGSWLTVV.

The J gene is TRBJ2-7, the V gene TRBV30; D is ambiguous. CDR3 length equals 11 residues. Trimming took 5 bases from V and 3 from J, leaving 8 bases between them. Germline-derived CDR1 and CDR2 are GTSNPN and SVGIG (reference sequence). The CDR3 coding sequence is TGTGCCTGGGTATCGGGCTACGAGCAGTACTTC. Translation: CAWVSGYEQYF.

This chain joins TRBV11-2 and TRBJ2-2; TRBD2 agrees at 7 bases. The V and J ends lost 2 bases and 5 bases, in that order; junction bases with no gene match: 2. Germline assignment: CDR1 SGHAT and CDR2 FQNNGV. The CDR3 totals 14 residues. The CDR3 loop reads CASSLQRGTGELFF. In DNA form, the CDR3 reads TGTGCCAGCAGCTTACAGCGGGGAACCGGGGAGCTGTTTTTT.

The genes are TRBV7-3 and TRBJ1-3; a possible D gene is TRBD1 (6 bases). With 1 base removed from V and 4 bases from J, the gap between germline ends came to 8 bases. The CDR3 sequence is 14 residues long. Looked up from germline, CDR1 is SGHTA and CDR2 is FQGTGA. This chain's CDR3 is CASSLRGGGNTIYF. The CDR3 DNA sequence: TGTGCCAGCAGCTTAAGAGGGGGAGGAAACACCATATATTTT.

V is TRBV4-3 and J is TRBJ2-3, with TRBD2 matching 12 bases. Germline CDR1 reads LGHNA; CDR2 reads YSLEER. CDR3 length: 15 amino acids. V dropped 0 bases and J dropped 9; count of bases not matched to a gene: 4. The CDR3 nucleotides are TGCGCCAGCAGCCAAGACGGACTAGCGGGAAGGACGCAGTATTTT. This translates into CASSQDGLAGRTQYF.

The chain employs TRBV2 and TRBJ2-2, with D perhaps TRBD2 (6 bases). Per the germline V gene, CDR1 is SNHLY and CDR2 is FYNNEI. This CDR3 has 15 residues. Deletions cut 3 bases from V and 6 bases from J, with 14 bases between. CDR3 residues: CASSDSWLASGELFF. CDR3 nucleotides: TGTGCCAGCAGTGACAGTTGGCTAGCGTCCGGGGAGCTGTTTTTT. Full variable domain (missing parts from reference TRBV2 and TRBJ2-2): EPEVTQTPSHQVTQMGQEVILRCVPISNHLYFYWYRQILGQKVEFLVSFYNNEISEKSEIFDDQFSVERPDGSNFTLKIRSTKLEDSAMYFCASSDSWLASGELFFGEGSRLTVL.

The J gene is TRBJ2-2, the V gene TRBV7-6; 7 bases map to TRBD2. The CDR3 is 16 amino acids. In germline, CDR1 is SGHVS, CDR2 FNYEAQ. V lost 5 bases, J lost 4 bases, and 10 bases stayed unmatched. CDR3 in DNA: TGTGCCAGCAGCCCGAATGGCGGGAGAGGCACCGGGGAGCTGTTTTTT. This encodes CASSPNGGRGTGELFF.

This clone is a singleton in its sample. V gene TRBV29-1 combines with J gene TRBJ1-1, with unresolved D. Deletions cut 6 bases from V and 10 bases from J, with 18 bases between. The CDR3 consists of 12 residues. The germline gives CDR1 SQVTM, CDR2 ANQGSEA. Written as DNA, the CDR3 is TGCAGCGTGGTCAACCCGGGATTGAGAGCTTTCTTT. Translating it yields CSVVNPGLRAFF.

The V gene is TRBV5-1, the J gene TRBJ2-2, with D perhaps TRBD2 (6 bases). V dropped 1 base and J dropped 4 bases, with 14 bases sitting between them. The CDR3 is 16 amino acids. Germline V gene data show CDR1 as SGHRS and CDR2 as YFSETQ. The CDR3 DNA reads TGCGCCAGCAGCTTGAGACTAGGGGCGGGCACCGGGGAGCTGTTTTTT. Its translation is CASSLRLGAGTGELFF.

Here the CDR3 DNA reads TGCGCCAGCGGGACTAGCGGGGATTACGAGCAGTACTTC. Its protein product is CASGTSGDYEQYF. This sequence joins TRBV5-1 and TRBJ2-7; TRBD2 aligns across 13 bases. Germline V gene data show CDR1 as SGHRS and CDR2 as YFSETQ. This CDR3 comprises 13 residues. Germline trimming cut 7 bases from V and 4 bases from J; bases unmatched to any gene: 2. The variable domain in full, with the rest retrieved from reference TRBV5-1 and TRBJ2-7, is KAGVTQTPRYLIKTRGQQVTLSCSPISGHRSVSWYQQTPGQGLQFLFEYFSETQRNKGNFPGRFSGRQFSNSRSEMNVSTLELGDSALYLCASGTSGDYEQYFGPGTRLTVT.

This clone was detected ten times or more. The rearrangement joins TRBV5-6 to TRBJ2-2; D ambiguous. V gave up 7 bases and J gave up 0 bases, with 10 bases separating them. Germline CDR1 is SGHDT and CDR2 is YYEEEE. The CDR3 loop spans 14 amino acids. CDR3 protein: CASGRDANTGELFF. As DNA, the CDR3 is TGTGCCAGCGGTCGAGATGCGAACACCGGGGAGCTGTTTTTT.

The chain's CDR3 is CASSRAGNTEAFF. The CDR3 DNA reads as TGTGCCAGCAGCCGAGCGGGGAACACTGAAGCTTTCTTT. The V and J genes are TRBV3-1 (or the pseudogene TRBV3-2) and TRBJ1-1; no clear D. V was cut by 4 bases and J by 1 base, with 7 bases left in between. The CDR3 spans 13 residues. Germline CDR1 is LGHDT and CDR2 is YNNKEL (reference sequence).

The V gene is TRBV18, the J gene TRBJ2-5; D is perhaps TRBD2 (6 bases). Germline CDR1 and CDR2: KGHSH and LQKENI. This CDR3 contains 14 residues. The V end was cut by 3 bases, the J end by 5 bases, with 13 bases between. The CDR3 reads CASSPIIGGETQYF. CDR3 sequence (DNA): TGTGCCAGCTCACCTATTATAGGAGGGGAGACCCAGTACTTC.

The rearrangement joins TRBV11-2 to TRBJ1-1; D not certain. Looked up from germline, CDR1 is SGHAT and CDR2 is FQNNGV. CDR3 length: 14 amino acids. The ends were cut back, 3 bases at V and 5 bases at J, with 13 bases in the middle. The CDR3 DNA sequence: TGTGCCAGCAGCTTTGAGGGTGTTAAGACTGAAGCTTTCTTT. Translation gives CASSFEGVKTEAFF.

CDR3 DNA: TGTGCCAGCAGCGAGAGCGGGAGAACTGGAACGAGCACAGATACGCAGTATTTT. Protein product: CASSESGRTGTSTDTQYF. The chain links TRBV9 to TRBJ2-3; TRBD2 matches at 8 bases. V shed 3 bases, J shed 0 bases, and the junction held 12 bases outside the gene matches. The CDR3 loop spans 18 amino acids. CDR1 SGDLS and CDR2 YYNGEE come from the germline V gene.